Each of the 20 T cell receptor beta chains below was sequenced from the same sample in a study of CD8 T cells in ankylosing spondylitis. TCRdb used MiXCR to reprocess the 5' RACE reads, holding one entry per CDR3 protein. The sample has about 110,000 distinct CDR3 sequences, approximately 25% seen once. Sample: synovial fluid, either unsorted or a sorted T cell fraction (not recorded which). The receptors were sampled from a male donor with ankylosing spondylitis.

This clonotype was counted ten times or more. The genes are TRBV7-9 and TRBJ2-1, with D maybe TRBD1 (5 bases). The germline V and J ends were trimmed by 5 bases and 8 bases, with 19 bases remaining between them. CDR1 is SEHNR, CDR2 FQNEAQ, per germline (reference sequence). The CDR3 runs 15 residues. This chain's CDR3 is CASSPRQGLDYEQFF. In nucleotides, the CDR3 is TGTGCCAGCAGCCCGCGGCAGGGCCTCGATTATGAGCAGTTCTTC.

This rearrangement joins TRBV20-1 to TRBJ2-3; TRBD2 agrees at 11 bases. J gave up 7 bases and V 6 bases, and 9 bases lay outside the gene matches. The germline V gene encodes CDR1 DFQATT and CDR2 SNEGSKA (reference sequence). The CDR3 has 14 residues. The CDR3 spells CSARTSGRGYTQYF. The CDR3 coding sequence is TGCAGTGCGCGTACTAGCGGGAGAGGGTATACGCAGTATTTT.

This chain joins TRBV30 and TRBJ1-1; D is undetermined. Between the trimmed V and J ends, which lost 0 bases and 1 base, there was a span of 6 bases. The CDR3 sequence is 13 residues long. Per germline, CDR1 GTSNPN and CDR2 SVGIG (reference sequence). CDR3 in DNA: TGTGCCTGGAGTGTTGGAGCGAACACTGAAGCTTTCTTT. Translated, it gives CAWSVGANTEAFF.

This clonotype was observed a handful of times. The chain carries TRBV7-8 and TRBJ1-3; TRBD1 matches at 8 bases. The V segment lost 5 bases and the J segment 8 bases; nucleotides outside the gene matches: 8. Germline lookup yields CDR1 SGHVS and CDR2 FQNEAQ. This CDR3 spans 14 amino acids. In DNA form, the CDR3 reads TGTGCCAGCAGCCTAATCAGGGGGCCAGACACCATATATTTT. It specifies CASSLIRGPDTIYF.

This clonotype was observed at least ten times. The V call is TRBV29-1, the J call TRBJ2-5, with D unclear. Trimming left V 4 bases short and J 2 bases short, with 8 bases between. CDR1 and CDR2 (germline): SQVTM, ANQGSEA. This CDR3 spans 12 amino acids. CDR3 in amino acids: CSVVSYQETQYF. CDR3 bases: TGCAGCGTTGTTTCGTATCAAGAGACCCAGTACTTC.

The V gene is TRBV30, the J gene TRBJ2-3; TRBD1 might be the D (5 bases). Germline values: CDR1 GTSNPN, CDR2 SVGIG (reference sequence). V was pared by 2 bases and J by 1 base, with 16 bases between. This CDR3 has 16 residues. Here the CDR3 DNA reads TGTGCCTGGAGTCGGCTCCAGGGATTTGGCACAGATACGCAGTATTTT. It yields the protein CAWSRLQGFGTDTQYF. Full variable domain (outside the CDR3, taken from reference TRBV30 and TRBJ2-3): SQTIHQWPATLVQPVGSPLSLECTVEGTSNPNLYWYRQAAGRGLQLLFYSVGIGQISSEVPQNLSASRPQDRQFILSSKKLLLSDSGFYLCAWSRLQGFGTDTQYFGPGTRLTVL.

The chain employs TRBV24-1 and TRBJ2-5; 12 nucleotides agree with TRBD2. V shed 3 bases, J shed 5 bases, and the junction held 9 bases outside the gene matches. Germline CDR1 KGHDR, CDR2 SFDVKD. The CDR3 runs to 17 residues. Written as DNA, the CDR3 is TGTGCCACCAGTGATCCGACTAGCGGGAGAGTGTGGGAGACCCAGTACTTC. Translated, it gives CATSDPTSGRVWETQYF.

This clonotype was observed a handful of times. This chain joins TRBV12-3 or TRBV12-4 and TRBJ1-6; no firm D call. This CDR3 comprises 13 residues. V gave up 5 bases and J gave up 7 bases, with 9 bases separating them. The CDR3 here is CASSPRANSPLHF. CDR3 DNA sequence: TGTGCCAGCAGTCCTCGGGCAAATTCACCCCTCCACTTT.

The chain has TRBV7-2 and TRBJ2-1, with 9 bases aligning to TRBD2. V lost 2 bases to trimming and J lost 2 bases; unmatched junction nucleotides: 1. CDR1 SGHTA and CDR2 FQGNSA come from the germline V gene. This CDR3 region has 15 residues. For the CDR3, the DNA is TGTGCCAGCAGCTTACAGCGGGGGGCCTACAATGAGCAGTTCTTC. Amino acid sequence: CASSLQRGAYNEQFF.

This clonotype has a handful of counts. The chain is built from TRBV20-1 and TRBJ2-2; D is uncertain. The germline V and J ends were trimmed by 2 bases and 1 base, with 5 bases remaining between them. Germline-derived CDR1 and CDR2 are DFQATT and SNEGSKA (reference sequence). The CDR3 loop spans 13 amino acids. The CDR3 loop is CSARRQNTGELFF. The CDR3 nucleotides read TGCAGTGCTAGACGGCAGAACACCGGGGAGCTGTTTTTT.

The chain is built from TRBV20-1 and TRBJ2-7, with 8 nucleotides matching TRBD1. The length of the CDR3 is 16 residues. V dropped 0 bases and J dropped 1; count of bases not matched to a gene: 8. Germline CDR1 reads DFQATT; CDR2 reads SNEGSKA (reference sequence). CDR3 nucleotide sequence: TGCAGTGCTAGAGATCTTGGGGGACAGGTATCCTACGAGCAGTACTTC. It codes for CSARDLGGQVSYEQYF.

The CDR3 region is CASSEGLAYEQYF. The CDR3, as DNA: TGTGCCAGCAGCGAGGGACTAGCCTACGAGCAGTACTTC. The chain uses TRBV7-7 and TRBJ2-7; 8 bases align to TRBD2. The CDR3 is 13 residues long. Trimming at V came to 5 bases and at J to 2 bases, leaving 2 bases not matched to a gene. Germline V gene sequence: CDR1 SSHAT, CDR2 FNYEAQ (reference sequence).

This clonotype came up a few times. J is TRBJ2-1 and V is TRBV25-1; 8 bases map to TRBD1. The germline CDR1 and CDR2 sequences are MGHDK and SYGVNS. Trimming took 5 bases from V and 0 from J; bases not matched to a gene: 12. This CDR3 has 18 amino acids. CDR3 sequence (DNA): TGTGCCAGCAGTCCTACTAACAGGGGGATTACCTCCTACAATGAGCAGTTCTTC. This codes for CASSPTNRGITSYNEQFF.

This chain uses TRBV21-1 with TRBJ2-1. TRBV21-1 is annotated as a pseudogene. The CDR3 loop spans 16 amino acids. CDR3 bases: TGTGCCAGCAGCCCCAGGCTTCGGAACTCCTACAATGAGCAGTTCTTC. It is translated as CASSPRLRNSYNEQFF.

At least ten counts were recorded for this clonotype. The chain links TRBV27 to TRBJ1-1, with D possibly being TRBD1 (6 bases). V lost 7 bases to trimming and J lost 4 bases, with 16 bases between them. The CDR3 runs to 14 residues. Germline V gives CDR1 MNHEY, CDR2 SMNVEV (reference sequence). This chain's CDR3 is CASKPLGGGTEAFF. CDR3 DNA sequence: TGTGCCAGCAAGCCCCTTGGAGGGGGCACTGAAGCTTTCTTT.

In its sample, this clonotype was seen many times. The chain has TRBV18 and TRBJ1-1; D remains unclear. The CDR3 consists of 14 residues. V was clipped by 5 bases and J by 6 bases, with 16 bases between them. Per the germline V gene, CDR1 is KGHSH and CDR2 is LQKENI. CDR3 coding DNA: TGTGCCAGCTCATTTAGTCGACCGGGAGCTGAAGCTTTCTTT. Translating gives CASSFSRPGAEAFF.

The chain couples TRBV20-1 to TRBJ2-1, with D possibly being TRBD2 (6 bases). The CDR3 length is 12 residues. Trimming cost V 7 bases and J 6 bases, with 13 bases left between them. Per the germline V gene, CDR1 is DFQATT and CDR2 is SNEGSKA (reference sequence). This CDR3 reads CSGGGTLNEQFF. In nucleotides, the CDR3 is TGCAGTGGGGGCGGGACTCTCAATGAGCAGTTCTTC.

This clonotype was seen many times. The rearrangement links TRBV20-1 to TRBJ1-3, with 7 bases aligning to TRBD1. This CDR3 is built from 15 residues. Germline V CDR1 and CDR2: DFQATT, SNEGSKA (reference sequence). The V and J ends lost 0 bases and 4 bases, in that order; junction bases with no gene match: 6. CDR3 coding DNA: TGCAGTGCTAGAGAGGGCGGACAGGAAGGAAACACCATATATTTT. This gives the protein CSAREGGQEGNTIYF.

This clonotype was recorded only once. This rearrangement joins TRBV18 to TRBJ1-4, with 10 bases matching TRBD1. Germline V gives CDR1 KGHSH, CDR2 LQKENI. V was pared by 2 bases and J by 8 bases, with 2 bases of the junction left unmatched. This CDR3 is built from 14 residues. The CDR3 DNA follows: TGTGCCAGCTCACCAGGGACAGGGGCGGAAAAACTGTTTTTT. It encodes CASSPGTGAEKLFF.

V and J are TRBV20-1 and TRBJ2-1; D gene uncertain. The CDR3 is 15 amino acids. Trimming took off 0 bases at V and 3 bases at J, with 12 bases between the two ends. CDR1 and CDR2 (germline): DFQATT, SNEGSKA (reference sequence). The CDR3 is CSARDFGAVYNEQFF. The CDR3 coding sequence is TGCAGTGCTAGAGATTTCGGTGCGGTCTACAATGAGCAGTTCTTC.